A single sample gave rise to the 20 T cell receptor beta chains below, sequenced in a study of Graves' ophthalmopathy and Graves' hyperthyroidism. TCR beta CDR3 regions were amplified from RNA transcripts. In the first round, RT-PCR was carried out with HTBI primers, and a multiplex PCR formed the second round. TCRdb reprocessed the multiplex PCR reads with MiXCR, giving one entry per CDR3 protein. Here the sample spans more than 300,000 distinct CDR3 sequences, about 18% being singletons. Sequencing input: peripheral blood. Source of these receptors: an adult woman with stable Graves' hyperthyroidism.

This clonotype showed up many times. V usage is TRBV2 and J usage is TRBJ2-7, with D tentatively TRBD2 (7 bases). The CDR3 is 13 amino acids. Germline V gene sequence: CDR1 SNHLY, CDR2 FYNNEI. The V end was cut by 8 bases, the J end by 2 bases, with 13 bases between. This CDR3 is CASGRGAAYEQYF. The DNA of the CDR3 is TGTGCCAGCGGACGGGGGGCTGCCTACGAGCAGTACTTC.

This clonotype was recorded at least ten times. This chain joins TRBV30 and TRBJ2-5; D is undetermined. Looked up from germline, CDR1 is GTSNPN and CDR2 is SVGIG (reference sequence). V was shortened by 3 bases and J by 5 bases, with 10 bases between the two germline ends. The CDR3 is made up of 12 amino acids. CDR3 protein: CAWSPGFETQYF. The CDR3 DNA reads TGTGCCTGGAGCCCTGGATTTGAGACCCAGTACTTC.

Of note for this clonotype: Since a much larger clone is just one base distant, this may be a read error. This chain joins TRBV18 and TRBJ2-7; D may correspond to TRBD1 or TRBD2 (5 bases each). The CDR3 sequence is 14 residues long. V gave up 5 bases and J gave up 6 bases, with 17 bases separating them. Per the germline V gene, CDR1 is KGHSH and CDR2 is LQKENI. The DNA for the CDR3 is TGTGCCAGCTCATACCGGGACGGGCCCTGCGAGCAGTACTTC. Amino acid sequence: CASSYRDGPCEQYF.

The rearrangement uses TRBV2 and TRBJ2-5; possibly TRBD2 for D (6 bases). Trimming took off 10 bases at V and 2 bases at J, with 20 bases between the two ends. The CDR3 is 15 residues long. Germline CDR1 SNHLY, CDR2 FYNNEI. CDR3 sequence: CAIRPTGGAQETQYF. For the CDR3, the DNA is TGTGCCATCCGACCCACAGGAGGGGCTCAAGAGACCCAGTACTTC.

There are many counts of this clonotype. This rearrangement joins TRBV5-1 to TRBJ2-7; either TRBD1 or TRBD2 may fit D (5 bases each). Germline V CDR1 and CDR2: SGHRS, YFSETQ. V was clipped by 0 bases and J by 4 bases, with 8 bases between them. This CDR3 is 13 amino acids long. CDR3 coding DNA: TGCGCCAGCAGCTTGGATGGGGGTTACGAGCAGTACTTC. Protein: CASSLDGGYEQYF.

Concerning this clonotype itself: A much bigger clone sits one base away, suggesting this may be a read error. The rearrangement uses TRBV12-3 or TRBV12-4 and TRBJ2-2; the D is unclear. The CDR3 covers 12 residues. V lost 6 bases and J 7 bases, leaving 9 bases between the germline ends. CDR3 DNA: TGTGCCAGCAGCCAAGGGAACGGGGAGCTGTTTTTT. Its translation: CASSQGNGELFF.

The J gene is TRBJ2-5, the V gene TRBV2; D may match TRBD1 or TRBD2 (5 bases each). V lost 4 bases and J lost 4, with 19 bases in between. CDR3 length equals 16 residues. Germline lookup yields CDR1 SNHLY and CDR2 FYNNEI. The CDR3 DNA sequence: TGTGCCAGCAGTGGGATAAGGACTCCTAGGGGAGAGACCCAGTACTTC. Protein: CASSGIRTPRGETQYF.

This clonotype was detected ten times or more. The chain combines TRBV12-3 or TRBV12-4 with TRBJ2-6; 12 nucleotides align to TRBD2. J was trimmed by 1 base and V by 5 bases; bases with no gene match: 9. The CDR3 has 19 amino acids. The CDR3 region is CASSPSGRVIQSGANVLTF. Here the CDR3 DNA reads TGTGCCAGCAGTCCTAGCGGGAGGGTTATCCAGTCTGGGGCCAACGTCCTGACTTTC.

With respect to this clonotype: This sequence may be a read error, since a much larger clone differs from it by one base. This chain links TRBV28 with TRBJ1-5, with a tentative D call TRBD1 (5 bases). This CDR3 spans 13 amino acids. CDR1 is MDHEN and CDR2 is SYDVKM in the germline V gene. CDR3 in amino acids: CTSSRDCREPQHF. Here the CDR3 DNA reads TGTACCAGCAGCCGGGACTGTCGGGAGCCCCAGCATTTT.

The gene calls are TRBV5-1 and TRBJ1-2; a possible D gene is TRBD1 (5 bases). The CDR3 consists of 14 residues. Between the trimmed V and J ends, which lost 0 bases and 6 bases, there was a span of 12 bases. The V gene's germline CDR1 is SGHRS and CDR2 YFSETQ. CDR3 sequence reads: CASSLDLLGDGYTF. The CDR3 bases are TGCGCCAGCAGCTTGGACTTACTAGGGGATGGCTACACCTTC.

For this clonotype: One base away lies a much larger clone, so this may be a sequencing read error. The chain combines TRBV5-1 with TRBJ2-2; D unclear. Germline CDR1 and CDR2: SGHRS and YFSETQ. The V end was cut by 0 bases, the J end by 0 bases, with 9 bases between. CDR3 length: 16 residues. The CDR3 sequence is CASSLESGANTGELFF. The CDR3 DNA reads TGCGCCAGCAGCTTGGAGTCAGGCGCGAACACCGGGGAGCTGTTTTTT.

This clonotype showed up many times. The rearrangement joins TRBV15 to TRBJ1-2; no definite D call. CDR1 and CDR2 from the germline V gene are LNHNV and YYDKDF (reference sequence). The CDR3 is made up of 15 amino acids. V was trimmed by 1 base and J by 5 bases, leaving 14 bases between them. CDR3 coding DNA: TGTGCCACCAGCAGAGGAACCGGGATTGGATATGGCTACACCTTC. As protein: CATSRGTGIGYGYTF.

This clonotype was seen more than once but under ten times. A much larger clone sits a single nucleotide away, making a read error possible. This rearrangement joins TRBV19 to TRBJ1-1; the D gene is possibly TRBD1 (5 bases). Germline V gives CDR1 LNHDA, CDR2 SQIVND (reference sequence). The CDR3 has 13 residues. This CDR3 is CASSTTVNTETFF. CDR3 DNA: TGTGCCAGTAGTACGACAGTGAACACTGAAACTTTCTTT.

This clonotype was seen repeatedly, ten times or more. The genes are TRBV12-3 or TRBV12-4 and TRBJ1-1, with 7 nucleotides matching TRBD1. Trimming removed 6 bases from V and 11 bases from J; junction bases left unmatched: 12. The CDR3 runs to 13 residues. The DNA for the CDR3 is TGTGCCAGCAGCAAGGGACAGCTCAAGGGGGCTTTCTTT. Translated, it gives CASSKGQLKGAFF.

In this sample, this clonotype turned up many times. This chain connects TRBV7-2 to TRBJ2-5; D may be TRBD2 (6 bases). Trimming removed 5 bases from V and 4 bases from J, with 14 bases in between. The V gene's germline CDR1 is SGHTA and CDR2 FQGNSA. The CDR3 length is 14 residues. CDR3 DNA sequence: TGTGCCAGCAGCCCAGGAGGGCGGAGAGAGACCCAGTACTTC. As protein: CASSPGGRRETQYF.

This clonotype was found many times. This CDR3 is CASRDSGPSGNEQYF. The CDR3 region has the DNA TGTGCCAGCAGGGACTCCGGGCCCTCCGGGAACGAGCAGTACTTC. The chain has TRBV25-1 and TRBJ2-7, with TRBD2 as a possible D gene (5 bases). Germline V gives CDR1 MGHDK, CDR2 SYGVNS. This CDR3 comprises 15 residues. V lost 6 bases to trimming and J lost 5 bases, with 20 bases between them.

This clonotype was counted at least ten times. The genes are TRBV7-6 and TRBJ2-7; perhaps TRBD1 as D (6 bases). V was trimmed by 5 bases and J by 3 bases, leaving 23 bases between them. The CDR3 is 17 amino acids. CDR1 SGHVS and CDR2 FNYEAQ come from the germline V gene. CDR3: CASSKEGWGQGHYEQYF. The CDR3 nucleotides are TGTGCCAGCAGCAAAGAGGGTTGGGGGCAGGGGCACTACGAGCAGTACTTC.

In this sample, this clonotype turned up once. The chain joins TRBV5-1 to TRBJ1-2; D unresolved. The V end lost 0 bases, the J end lost 6 bases, and 12 bases lay between the germline ends. This CDR3 contains 14 residues. Germline CDR1 and CDR2: SGHRS and YFSETQ. The CDR3 sequence is CASSLVPNYDGYTF. The CDR3 DNA follows: TGCGCCAGCAGCTTGGTGCCGAATTACGATGGCTACACCTTC.

Many counts were recorded for this clonotype. The chain links TRBV24-1 to TRBJ2-2; 7 nucleotides agree with TRBD2. Looked up from germline, CDR1 is KGHDR and CDR2 is SFDVKD. Germline trimming cut 3 bases from V and 8 bases from J; bases unmatched to any gene: 5. The CDR3 extends over 14 amino acids. This chain's CDR3 is CATSDLRELGELFF. DNA of the CDR3: TGTGCCACCAGTGATCTGCGGGAGTTAGGGGAGCTGTTTTTT.

In its sample, this clonotype was seen many times. V is TRBV12-3 or TRBV12-4 and J is TRBJ2-4; the D gene is possibly TRBD1 (5 bases). Trimming stripped 11 bases from V and 5 bases from J, with 19 bases between. CDR3 size: 14 residues. The CDR3 sequence is CAGLLPGLENIQYF. CDR3 bases: TGTGCCGGCCTCCTGCCAGGGTTAGAAAACATTCAGTACTTC.